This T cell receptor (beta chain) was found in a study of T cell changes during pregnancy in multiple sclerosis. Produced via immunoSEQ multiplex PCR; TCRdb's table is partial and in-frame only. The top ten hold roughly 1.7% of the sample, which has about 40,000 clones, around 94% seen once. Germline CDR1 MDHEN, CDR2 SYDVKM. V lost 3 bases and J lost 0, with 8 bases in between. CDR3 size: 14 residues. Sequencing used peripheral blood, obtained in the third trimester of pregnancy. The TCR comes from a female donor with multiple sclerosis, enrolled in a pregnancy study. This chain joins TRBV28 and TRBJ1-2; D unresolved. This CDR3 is CASSLGGANYGYTF. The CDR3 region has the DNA TGTGCCAGCAGTTTGGGCGGGGCTAACTATGGCTACACCTTC.